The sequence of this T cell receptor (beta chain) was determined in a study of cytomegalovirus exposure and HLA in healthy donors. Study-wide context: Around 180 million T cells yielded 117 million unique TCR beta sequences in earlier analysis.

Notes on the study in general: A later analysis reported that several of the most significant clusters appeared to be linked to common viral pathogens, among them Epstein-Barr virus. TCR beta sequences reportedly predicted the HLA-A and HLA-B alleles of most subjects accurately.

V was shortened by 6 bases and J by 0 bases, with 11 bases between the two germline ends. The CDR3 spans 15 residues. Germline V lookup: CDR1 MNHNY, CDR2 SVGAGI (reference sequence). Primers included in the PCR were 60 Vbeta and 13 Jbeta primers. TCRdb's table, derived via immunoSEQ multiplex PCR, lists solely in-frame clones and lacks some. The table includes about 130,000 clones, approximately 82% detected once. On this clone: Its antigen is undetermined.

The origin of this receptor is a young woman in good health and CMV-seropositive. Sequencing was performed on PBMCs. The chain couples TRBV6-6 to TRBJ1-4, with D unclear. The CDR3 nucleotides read TGTGCCAGCAGCCCGCCGGAGGCAACTAATGAAAAACTGTTTTTT. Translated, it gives CASSPPEATNEKLFF.